One and the same sample provided the 11 T cell receptor beta chains below, sequenced in a study of cytomegalovirus exposure and HLA in healthy donors (dated by TCRdb to 2017 to 2019). The library was produced with the immunoSEQ multiplex PCR assay. The multiplex PCR relied on a mix of 60 forward primers for TCR Vbeta segments and 13 reverse primers for TCR Jbeta segments. TCRdb provides this immuneACCESS table in a form limited to in-frame rearrangements. Some clones are lacking; in checked studies, under half of them reflect an unresolved V gene, and why the rest are absent is not known. The sample table holds around 200,000 clones, of which 60% to 85% were seen once. The top ten clones comprise about a sixth of the sample. Sequenced: PBMCs. The origin of the receptors is a man aged 40-49 years in good health and CMV-seronegative.

CDR3 DNA: TGTGCCATCTCTTCCCAGGCAGATACGCAGTATTTT. Protein product: CAISSQADTQYF. The chain employs TRBV10-3 and TRBJ2-3; no reliable D call. This CDR3 is built from 12 residues. The germline V gene has CDR1 ENHRY and CDR2 SYGVKD. The germline V and J ends were trimmed by 8 bases and 4 bases, with 10 bases remaining between them.

The J gene is TRBJ2-1, the V gene TRBV6-5, with 10 bases that match TRBD2. J was trimmed by 8 bases and V by 5 bases; bases with no gene match: 6. Germline assignment: CDR1 MNHEY and CDR2 SVGAGI. The CDR3 is 14 residues long. CDR3 loop: CASSPGLAYYEQFF. The CDR3, as DNA: TGTGCCAGCAGTCCGGGACTAGCGTATTATGAGCAGTTCTTC.

V gene TRBV4-2 combines with J gene TRBJ1-1, with 8 bases matching TRBD1. Germline V gives CDR1 LGHNA, CDR2 YNFKEQ. CDR3 length equals 17 residues. V shed 4 bases, J shed 0 bases, and the junction held 10 bases outside the gene matches. The CDR3 sequence is CASSPIDRGPMNTEAFF. CDR3 sequence (DNA): TGTGCCAGCAGCCCGATCGACAGGGGACCAATGAACACTGAAGCTTTCTTT.

V gene TRBV5-4 combines with J gene TRBJ2-6; D remains ambiguous. Germline V gene data show CDR1 as SGHNT and CDR2 as YYREEE (reference sequence). V lost 6 bases and J lost 0, with 16 bases in between. This CDR3 has 17 residues. The CDR3 is CASKQARTSSGANVLTF. In DNA, the CDR3 is TGTGCCAGCAAACAAGCTAGAACCTCCTCTGGGGCCAACGTCCTGACTTTC. Supplemented by reference TRBV5-4 and TRBJ2-6, the full variable domain reads ETGVTQSPTHLIKTRGQQVTLRCSSQSGHNTVSWYQQALGQGPQFIFQYYREEENGRGNFPPRFSGLQFPNYSSELNVNALELDDSALYLCASKQARTSSGANVLTFGAGSRLTVL.

The chain recombines TRBV2 with TRBJ1-1; no firm D call. Trimming pared 4 bases from V and 5 bases from J, leaving 11 bases between. The CDR3 has 13 residues. Germline lookup yields CDR1 SNHLY and CDR2 FYNNEI. Written as DNA, the CDR3 is TGTGCCAGCAGTGTTAAGCAGAGGACTGAAGCTTTCTTT. It is translated as CASSVKQRTEAFF.

This clone was seen just once. The chain couples TRBV9 to TRBJ1-1; D remains unclear. The CDR3 sequence is 11 residues long. Germline V lookup: CDR1 SGDLS, CDR2 YYNGEE. Trimming took off 5 bases at V and 3 bases at J, with 5 bases between the two ends. Here the CDR3 DNA reads TGTGCCAGCAGGAGAGACACTGAAGCTTTCTTT. Protein: CASRRDTEAFF.

This chain connects TRBV19 to TRBJ2-7; tentatively, D is TRBD2 (5 bases). The CDR3 loop spans 13 amino acids. Trimming removed 0 bases from V and 3 bases from J, with 6 bases in between. Germline assignment: CDR1 LNHDA and CDR2 SQIVND (reference sequence). The CDR3 region is CASSIDRGYEQYF. The CDR3 DNA follows: TGTGCCAGTAGTATAGATCGGGGCTACGAGCAGTACTTC. The full variable domain, in which reference TRBV19 and TRBJ2-7 provide the parts outside the CDR3, is DGGITQSPKYLFRKEGQNVTLSCEQNLNHDAMYWYRQDPGQGLRLIYYSQIVNDFQKGDIAEGYSVSREKKESFPLTVTSAQKNPTAFYLCASSIDRGYEQYFGPGTRLTVT.

This rearrangement joins TRBV2 to TRBJ1-5, with D uncertain. The germline V gene has CDR1 SNHLY and CDR2 FYNNEI. V lost 4 bases and J 5 bases, leaving 3 bases between the germline ends. The CDR3 runs 11 residues. In nucleotides, the CDR3 is TGTGCCAGCAGTGTCGATCAGCCCCAGCATTTT. Translating gives CASSVDQPQHF.

The chain carries TRBV7-9 and TRBJ2-1, with no clear D. V lost 4 bases and J lost 9, with 10 bases in between. CDR3 length: 12 amino acids. CDR1 and CDR2 from the germline V gene are SEHNR and FQNEAQ (reference sequence). DNA for the CDR3: TGTGCCAGCAGCTCTGTCCAGGCTGAGCAGTTCTTC. This encodes CASSSVQAEQFF.

The rearrangement uses TRBV6-1 and TRBJ1-5, with TRBD1 matching 7 bases. This CDR3 has 15 residues. Trimming cost V 3 bases and J 3 bases; bases outside gene matches: 5. Looked up from germline, CDR1 is MNHNS and CDR2 is SASEGT. CDR3 DNA sequence: TGTGCCAGCAGTGACTGGGACAGTGACAATCAGCCCCAGCATTTT. Protein: CASSDWDSDNQPQHF.

This rearrangement joins TRBV5-6 to TRBJ2-7; no reliable D call. Germline loops: CDR1 SGHDT, CDR2 YYEEEE. The CDR3 contains 12 residues. V lost 4 bases and J 3 bases, leaving 8 bases between the germline ends. CDR3 nucleotides: TGTGCCAGCAGCGACGACAACTACGAGCAGTACTTC. This codes for CASSDDNYEQYF.